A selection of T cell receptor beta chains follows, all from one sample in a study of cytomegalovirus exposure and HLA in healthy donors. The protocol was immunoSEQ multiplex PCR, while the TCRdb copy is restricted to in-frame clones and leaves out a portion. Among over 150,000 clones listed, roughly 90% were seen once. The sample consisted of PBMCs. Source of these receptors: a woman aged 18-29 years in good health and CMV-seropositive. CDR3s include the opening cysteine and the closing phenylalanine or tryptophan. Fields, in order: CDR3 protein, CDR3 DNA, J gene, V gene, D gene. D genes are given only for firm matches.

CDR3: CASSERGTGNSGNTIYF; DNA: TGTGCCAGCAGTGAAAGGGGAACAGGGAACTCTGGAAACACCATATATTTT; J: TRBJ1-3; V: TRBV6-1; D: NA
CDR3: CASTRGLLAGVRETQYF; DNA: TGTGCCAGCACACGAGGACTTTTAGCGGGAGTAAGGGAGACCCAGTACTTC; J: TRBJ2-5; V: TRBV28; D: TRBD2
CDR3: CASGLGSSGQFF; DNA: TGTGCTAGTGGTTTGGGGAGTAGTGGGCAGTTCTTC; J: TRBJ2-1; V: TRBV12-5; D: NA
CDR3: CASRVGLQPQHF; DNA: TGTGCCAGCAGGGTGGGACTACAGCCCCAGCATTTT; J: TRBJ1-5; V: TRBV28; D: NA
CDR3: CASIRASGTEAFF; DNA: TGTGCCAGCATCAGGGCCTCGGGCACTGAAGCTTTCTTT; J: TRBJ1-1; V: TRBV11-3; D: NA
CDR3: CATSRDGPGQGNEKLFF; DNA: TGTGCCACCAGCAGGGACGGTCCGGGACAGGGGAATGAAAAACTGTTTTTT; J: TRBJ1-4; V: TRBV15; D: TRBD1
CDR3: CAIQQGTSEAFF; DNA: TGTGCCATCCAACAGGGGACGAGTGAAGCTTTCTTT; J: TRBJ1-1; V: TRBV6-6; D: TRBD1
CDR3: CASSLELTSGRAYEQYF; DNA: TGTGCCAGCAGCTTAGAACTGACTAGCGGGAGGGCCTACGAGCAGTACTTC; J: TRBJ2-7; V: TRBV7-9; D: TRBD2
CDR3: CASSRSRAYGYTF; DNA: TGCGCCAGCAGCCGGTCCAGGGCCTATGGCTACACCTTC; J: TRBJ1-2; V: TRBV4-1; D: NA
CDR3: CASSAQVPDTQYF; DNA: TGCGCCAGCAGTGCCCAGGTCCCAGATACGCAGTATTTT; J: TRBJ2-3; V: TRBV10-1; D: NA
CDR3: CASSPPFGRGEQYF; DNA: TGTGCCAGCTCACCACCGTTCGGAAGGGGCGAGCAGTACTTC; J: TRBJ2-7; V: TRBV18; D: NA
CDR3: CASRTGTGSTYEQYF; DNA: TGTGCCAGTAGGACGGGGACAGGGTCGACCTACGAGCAGTACTTC; J: TRBJ2-7; V: TRBV19; D: TRBD1
CDR3: CATSTGLGNQPQHF; DNA: TGTGCCACGTCCACGGGGTTAGGCAATCAGCCCCAGCATTTT; J: TRBJ1-5; V: TRBV10-3; D: NA
CDR3: CASSKLQGNRDTQYF; DNA: TGTGCCAGCAGCAAACTGCAGGGGAACCGGGATACGCAGTATTTT; J: TRBJ2-3; V: TRBV7-9; D: NA
CDR3: CASSEGTGQNTGELFF; DNA: TGCGCCAGCAGTGAAGGGACAGGGCAAAACACCGGGGAGCTGTTTTTT; J: TRBJ2-2; V: TRBV10-2; D: TRBD1
CDR3: CASSLAVTGYTF; DNA: TGTGCCAGCAGTTTGGCAGTAACAGGCTACACCTTC; J: TRBJ1-2; V: TRBV28; D: NA
CDR3: CASSRDRERNTDTQYF; DNA: TGTGCCAGCAGCCGAGACAGGGAGAGGAACACAGATACGCAGTATTTT; J: TRBJ2-3; V: TRBV7-2; D: TRBD1
CDR3: CASSKLPRLHHLSEASNYGYTF; DNA: TGTGCCAGCAGCAAACTTCCCAGATTACACCATTTGTCCGAGGCCTCAAACTATGGCTACACCTTC; J: TRBJ1-2; V: TRBV21-1; D: NA